These 17 T cell receptor beta chains were all obtained from the same sample, sequenced in a study of OX40 agonist ivuxolimab in advanced cancers. Assay: immunoSEQ multiplex PCR; the TCRdb copy retains only in-frame clones and omits some. The sample carries 60,000 to 80,000 clones, roughly 84% recorded once. The sequenced sample was CD4+ or CD8+ T cells sorted from blood, obtained in a trial of the OX40 agonist ivuxolimab. These receptors all stem from an adult with an advanced solid tumor such as melanoma, head and neck, liver or kidney cancer.

V gene TRBV18 combines with J gene TRBJ2-7; TRBD2 aligns across 8 bases. The CDR3 covers 17 residues. Germline values: CDR1 KGHSH, CDR2 LQKENI. Trimming at V came to 0 bases and at J to 4 bases, leaving 11 bases not matched to a gene. CDR3 amino acids: CASSPPVGGGPSYEQYF. The CDR3 DNA reads TGTGCCAGCTCACCACCAGTTGGCGGGGGGCCTTCATACGAGCAGTACTTC.

V and J are TRBV27 and TRBJ2-5; a possible D gene is TRBD2 (5 bases). The germline CDR1 and CDR2 sequences are MNHEY and SMNVEV (reference sequence). The CDR3 sequence is 13 residues long. Trimming removed 6 bases at V and 5 bases at J, with 13 bases between. CDR3 residues: CASRQRGGETQYF. The DNA for the CDR3 is TGTGCCAGCAGACAGCGCGGCGGGGAGACCCAGTACTTC.

V gene TRBV7-2 combines with J gene TRBJ2-3, with 10 bases matching TRBD2. This CDR3 spans 16 amino acids. Germline V gives CDR1 SGHTA, CDR2 FQGNSA. The V gene end was trimmed by 4 bases and the J gene end by 0 bases; junction bases not matched to a gene: 4. This CDR3 is CASSSQRGGSTDTQYF. The CDR3 DNA reads TGTGCCAGCAGCTCCCAGCGGGGGGGGAGCACAGATACGCAGTATTTT. Drawing the rest from reference TRBV7-2 and TRBJ2-3, the complete variable domain is GAGVSQSPSNKVTEKGKDVELRCDPISGHTALYWYRQSLGQGLEFLIYFQGNSAPDKSGLPSDRFSAERTGGSVSTLTIQRTQQEDSAVYLCASSSQRGGSTDTQYFGPGTRLTVL.

V is TRBV7-9 and J is TRBJ1-3; 8 bases are shared with TRBD1. Unmatched junction bases numbered 11, after V lost 4 bases and J lost 0 bases. Germline V lookup: CDR1 SEHNR, CDR2 FQNEAQ (reference sequence). The CDR3 is 18 residues long. The CDR3 loop reads CASSSTVGQVYSGNTIYF. Here the CDR3 DNA reads TGTGCCAGCAGCTCTACCGTGGGACAGGTCTACTCTGGAAACACCATATATTTT.

This clone has only one observation. This chain uses TRBV28 with TRBJ1-3; D ambiguous. V was trimmed by 9 bases and J by 0 bases, leaving 18 bases between them. The length of the CDR3 is 16 residues. From germline, CDR1 is MDHEN and CDR2 SYDVKM. The DNA of the CDR3 is TGTGCCAGTCGTTGGGCGGGCACCCTCTCTGGAAACACCATATATTTT. Translating it yields CASRWAGTLSGNTIYF.

The V gene is TRBV11-2, the J gene TRBJ2-1; a possible D gene is TRBD1 (5 bases). The CDR3 runs 16 residues. Deletions cut 1 base from V and 3 bases from J, with 13 bases between. Germline CDR1 SGHAT, CDR2 FQNNGV. This CDR3 is CASSLVAGLLYNEQFF. The CDR3 DNA reads as TGTGCCAGCAGCTTAGTCGCAGGGCTTCTCTACAATGAGCAGTTCTTC.

This clone came up once. The rearrangement joins TRBV7-2 to TRBJ2-7, with TRBD1 matching 11 bases. With V trimmed by 5 bases and J by 5 bases, 8 bases remained unmatched. This CDR3 is built from 15 residues. Germline V gene sequence: CDR1 SGHTA, CDR2 FQGNSA. CDR3 region: CASSREGTGGNEQYF. Here the CDR3 DNA reads TGTGCCAGCAGCAGAGAAGGGACAGGGGGTAACGAGCAGTACTTC.

The gene calls are TRBV27 and TRBJ1-2, with D possibly being TRBD1 (5 bases). Germline CDR1 reads MNHEY; CDR2 reads SMNVEV (reference sequence). V was shortened by 3 bases and J by 7 bases, with 24 bases between the two germline ends. The CDR3 loop spans 17 amino acids. This CDR3 reads CASSFRSGQGFLVGYTF. The CDR3 DNA sequence: TGTGCCAGCAGTTTTCGATCCGGGCAGGGATTCTTGGTTGGCTACACCTTC.

The chain joins TRBV4-3 to TRBJ1-3; weak D call: TRBD1 (5 bases). CDR3 length: 17 amino acids. Germline values: CDR1 LGHNA, CDR2 YSLEER. The ends were cut back, 0 bases at V and 8 bases at J, with 20 bases in the middle. The chain's CDR3 is CASSQDLSTGTMDTIYF. Written as DNA, the CDR3 is TGCGCCAGCAGCCAAGATCTTTCGACCGGGACTATGGACACCATATATTTT.

J is TRBJ1-2 and V is TRBV18; D is possibly TRBD1 (5 bases). Per the germline V gene, CDR1 is KGHSH and CDR2 is LQKENI. The V and J ends lost 6 bases and 8 bases respectively, with 16 bases between them. This CDR3 region has 13 residues. The CDR3, as DNA: TGTGCCAGCTCTCCTCCGTGGGGCGGCGGCTACACCTTC. Amino acid sequence: CASSPPWGGGYTF.

The chain couples TRBV6-5 to TRBJ2-7; D ambiguous. Germline V gives CDR1 MNHEY, CDR2 SVGAGI. This CDR3 comprises 15 residues. The germline V and J ends were trimmed by 6 bases and 2 bases, with 17 bases remaining between them. The CDR3 protein is CASRNDGNPAYEQYF. The CDR3 region has the DNA TGTGCCAGCAGAAACGACGGTAATCCGGCCTACGAGCAGTACTTC.

The genes are TRBV7-2 and TRBJ2-7; 14 bases line up with TRBD2. Unmatched junction bases numbered 3, after V lost 5 bases and J lost 9 bases. Germline assignment: CDR1 SGHTA and CDR2 FQGNSA. The CDR3 consists of 13 residues. CDR3 bases: TGTGCCAGCAGCCCGGGACTAGCGGGGGTGCAGTACTTC. Protein sequence: CASSPGLAGVQYF.

The chain recombines TRBV11-2 with TRBJ2-3; 8 nucleotides agree with TRBD2. The J segment lost 7 bases and the V segment lost 5 bases, leaving 8 bases of the junction unmatched. Germline V gene lookup returns CDR1 SGHAT and CDR2 FQNNGV. This CDR3 contains 14 residues. For the CDR3, the DNA is TGTGCCAGCAGCGTACAAGTAGCGGGAAATACGCAGTATTTT. Protein sequence: CASSVQVAGNTQYF.

This clone was counted only a few times. The chain has TRBV2 and TRBJ1-2; tentatively, D is TRBD1 (6 bases). Germline-derived CDR1 and CDR2 are SNHLY and FYNNEI. V shed 7 bases and J shed 9 bases, with 18 bases lying between them. The CDR3 has 13 amino acids. This CDR3 is CASNEGGLRSYTF. The CDR3 DNA reads TGTGCCAGCAACGAGGGGGGCCTGAGGAGCTACACCTTC.

This clone was observed once. This rearrangement joins TRBV6-5 to TRBJ2-7; D not certain. Deletions cut 2 bases from V and 2 bases from J, with 4 bases between. Germline CDR1 is MNHEY and CDR2 is SVGAGI. The CDR3 runs 12 residues. For the CDR3, the DNA is TGTGCCAGCAGTTACAGGGCCTACGAGCAGTACTTC. Translation gives CASSYRAYEQYF.

The chain couples TRBV7-2 to TRBJ1-1; tentative D call: TRBD1 (5 bases). V was clipped by 4 bases and J by 3 bases, with 12 bases between them. The CDR3 contains 14 residues. Germline V gene lookup returns CDR1 SGHTA and CDR2 FQGNSA. CDR3 nucleotides: TGTGCCAGCAGCTCTCCGGGGGAGTACACTGAAGCTTTCTTT. Translation: CASSSPGEYTEAFF.

This clone was picked up one time. This chain connects TRBV6-1 to TRBJ2-2, with TRBD2 as a possible D gene (6 bases). The CDR3 extends over 15 amino acids. Germline CDR1 and CDR2: MNHNS and SASEGT. V lost 7 bases to trimming and J lost 0 bases, with 12 bases between them. This CDR3 is CASTLGSANTGELFF. The CDR3 bases are TGTGCCAGCACCCTCGGGAGCGCGAACACCGGGGAGCTGTTTTTT.